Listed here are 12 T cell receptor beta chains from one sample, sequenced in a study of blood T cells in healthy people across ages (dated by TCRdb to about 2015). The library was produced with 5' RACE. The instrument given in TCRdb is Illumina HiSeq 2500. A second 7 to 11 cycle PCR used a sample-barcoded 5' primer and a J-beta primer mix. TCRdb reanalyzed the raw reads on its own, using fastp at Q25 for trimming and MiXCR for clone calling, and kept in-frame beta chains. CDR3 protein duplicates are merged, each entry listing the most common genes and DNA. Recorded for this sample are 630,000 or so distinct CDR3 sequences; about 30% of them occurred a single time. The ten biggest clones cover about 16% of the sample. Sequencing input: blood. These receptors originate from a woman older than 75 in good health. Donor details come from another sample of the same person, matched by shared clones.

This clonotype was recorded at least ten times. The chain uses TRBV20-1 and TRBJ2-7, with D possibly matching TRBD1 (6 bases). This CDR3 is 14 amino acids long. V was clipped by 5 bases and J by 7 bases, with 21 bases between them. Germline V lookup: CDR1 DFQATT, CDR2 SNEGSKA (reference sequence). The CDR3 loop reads CSAATGDLVREQYF. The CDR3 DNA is TGCAGTGCTGCGACAGGCGACCTGGTCAGGGAGCAGTACTTC.

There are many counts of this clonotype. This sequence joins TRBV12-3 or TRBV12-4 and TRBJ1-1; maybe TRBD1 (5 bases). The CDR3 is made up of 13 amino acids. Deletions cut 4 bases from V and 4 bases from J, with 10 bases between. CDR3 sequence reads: CASSSGRFTEAFF. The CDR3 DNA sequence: TGTGCCAGCAGTTCGGGACGGTTCACTGAAGCTTTCTTT.

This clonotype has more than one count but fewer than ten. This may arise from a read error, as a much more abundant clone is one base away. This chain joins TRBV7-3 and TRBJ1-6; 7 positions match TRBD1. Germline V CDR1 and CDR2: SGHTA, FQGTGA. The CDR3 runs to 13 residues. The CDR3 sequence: CASSSRQGSPRHF. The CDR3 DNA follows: TGTGCCAGCAGCTCTAGACAGGGTTCACCCCGCCACTTT.

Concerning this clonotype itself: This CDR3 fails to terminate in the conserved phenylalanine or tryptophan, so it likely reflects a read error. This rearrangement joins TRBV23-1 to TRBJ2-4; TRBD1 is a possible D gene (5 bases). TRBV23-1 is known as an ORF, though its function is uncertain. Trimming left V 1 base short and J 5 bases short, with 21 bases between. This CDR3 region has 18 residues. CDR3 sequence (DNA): TGCGCCAGCAGTCAATTTAGGATGGGTGTACAGGACCAAAACATTCAGTACTTA. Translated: CASSQFRMGVQDQNIQYL.

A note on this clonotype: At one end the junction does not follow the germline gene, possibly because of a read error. CDR3 bases: TGCAGCGTTGTATCCAGGGTGACTGCAGCTTTCTTT. It encodes CSVVSRVTAAFF. V gene TRBV29-1 combines with J gene TRBJ1-1, with a tentative D call TRBD1 (5 bases). The germline V gene has CDR1 SQVTM and CDR2 ANQGSEA. This CDR3 contains 12 residues.

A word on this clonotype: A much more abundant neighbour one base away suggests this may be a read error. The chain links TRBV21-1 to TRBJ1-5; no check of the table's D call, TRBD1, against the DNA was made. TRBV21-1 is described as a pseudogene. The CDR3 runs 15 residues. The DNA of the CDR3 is TGTGCCTGCAGCAAAGCTGGGGGTGGGGGGCAGCCCCAGCATTTT. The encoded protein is CACSKAGGGGQPQHF.

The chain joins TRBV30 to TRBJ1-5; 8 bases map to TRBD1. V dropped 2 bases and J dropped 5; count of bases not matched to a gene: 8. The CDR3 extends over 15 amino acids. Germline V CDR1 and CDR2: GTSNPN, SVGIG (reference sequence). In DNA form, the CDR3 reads TGTGCCTGGAGTAGGGGGACAGGCCCCCATCAGCCCCAGCATTTT. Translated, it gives CAWSRGTGPHQPQHF.

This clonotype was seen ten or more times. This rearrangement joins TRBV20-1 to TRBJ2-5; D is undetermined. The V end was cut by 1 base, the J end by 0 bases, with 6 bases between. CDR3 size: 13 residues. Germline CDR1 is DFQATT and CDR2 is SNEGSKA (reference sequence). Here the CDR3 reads CSARGPDQETQYF. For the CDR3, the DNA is TGCAGTGCTAGAGGGCCGGACCAAGAGACCCAGTACTTC.

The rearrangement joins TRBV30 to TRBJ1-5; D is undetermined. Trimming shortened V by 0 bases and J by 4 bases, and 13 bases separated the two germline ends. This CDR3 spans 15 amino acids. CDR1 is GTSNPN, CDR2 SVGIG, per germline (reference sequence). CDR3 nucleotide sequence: TGTGCCTGGAGTGTAGGACCTAAGGAGAATCAGCCCCAGCATTTT. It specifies CAWSVGPKENQPQHF.

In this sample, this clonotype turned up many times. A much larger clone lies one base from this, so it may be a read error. The DNA for the CDR3 is TGTGCCAGCAGCTTGCTCGGGACTAGCGACTACAATGAGCAGTACTTC. Its translation: CASSLLGTSDYNEQYF. The chain employs TRBV7-2 and TRBJ2-5; 10 bases are shared with TRBD2. The germline CDR1 and CDR2 sequences are SGHTA and FQGNSA. The CDR3 loop spans 16 amino acids. Germline trimming cut 3 bases from V and 11 bases from J; bases unmatched to any gene: 15.

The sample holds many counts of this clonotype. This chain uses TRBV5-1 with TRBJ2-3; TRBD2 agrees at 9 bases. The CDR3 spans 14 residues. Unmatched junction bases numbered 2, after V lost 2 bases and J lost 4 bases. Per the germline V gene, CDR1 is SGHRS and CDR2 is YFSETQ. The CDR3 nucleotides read TGCGCCAGCAGCTTTGGACTAGCGTCAGATACGCAGTATTTT. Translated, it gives CASSFGLASDTQYF.

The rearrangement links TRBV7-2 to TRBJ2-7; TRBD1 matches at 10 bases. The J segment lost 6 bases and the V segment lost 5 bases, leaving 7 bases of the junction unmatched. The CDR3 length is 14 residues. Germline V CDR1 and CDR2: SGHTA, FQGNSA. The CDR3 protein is CASSPKTGGLEQYF. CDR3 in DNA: TGTGCCAGCAGCCCCAAGACAGGGGGCCTCGAGCAGTACTTC.